This TCR beta chain was identified in a study of blood T cell repertoires in COVID-19. Looking at the study overall: Sources were T cells, B-cell-depleted T cells, or PBMCs; the material itself was cDNA or gDNA.

Assay used: immunoSEQ multiplex PCR; TCRdb lists only in-frame clones, some missing. The table shows more than 100,000 clones, with approximately 84% occurring only once. The V and J ends lost 4 bases and 9 bases respectively, with 12 bases between them. Germline assignment: CDR1 SGHNT and CDR2 YYREEE (reference sequence). This CDR3 region has 12 residues. The sample taken for sequencing was peripheral blood. V and J are TRBV5-4 and TRBJ2-3; possibly TRBD2 for D (6 bases). The TCR was taken from a human donor in a cohort sampled during active or convalescent COVID-19. The CDR3 loop reads CASSLPRGTQYF. DNA for the CDR3: TGTGCCAGCAGCCTCCCCCGGGGGACGCAGTATTTT.